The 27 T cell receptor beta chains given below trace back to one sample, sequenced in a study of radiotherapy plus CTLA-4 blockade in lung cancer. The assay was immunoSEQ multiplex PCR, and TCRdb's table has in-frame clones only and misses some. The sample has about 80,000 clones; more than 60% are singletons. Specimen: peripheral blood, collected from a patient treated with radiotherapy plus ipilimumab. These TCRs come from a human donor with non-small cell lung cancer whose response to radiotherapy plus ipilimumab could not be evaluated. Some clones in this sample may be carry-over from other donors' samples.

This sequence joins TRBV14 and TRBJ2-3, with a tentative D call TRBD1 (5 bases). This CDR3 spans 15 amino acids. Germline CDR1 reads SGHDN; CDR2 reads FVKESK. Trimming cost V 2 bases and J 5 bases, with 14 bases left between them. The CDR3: CASSQPTPGIDTQYF. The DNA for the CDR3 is TGTGCCAGCAGCCAACCGACCCCAGGGATAGATACGCAGTATTTT.

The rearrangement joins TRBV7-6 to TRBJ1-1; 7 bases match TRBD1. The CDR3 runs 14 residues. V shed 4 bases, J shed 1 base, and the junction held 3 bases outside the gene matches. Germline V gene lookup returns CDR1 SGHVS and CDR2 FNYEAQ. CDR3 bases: TGTGCCAGCAGCTCCGGGACAGAGAACACTGAAGCTTTCTTT. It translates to CASSSGTENTEAFF.

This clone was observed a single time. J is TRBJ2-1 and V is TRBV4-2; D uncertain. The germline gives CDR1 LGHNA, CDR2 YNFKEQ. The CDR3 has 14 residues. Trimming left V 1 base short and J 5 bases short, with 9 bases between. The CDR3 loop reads CASSQVDSNNEQFF. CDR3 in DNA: TGTGCCAGCAGCCAAGTTGACTCGAACAATGAGCAGTTCTTC.

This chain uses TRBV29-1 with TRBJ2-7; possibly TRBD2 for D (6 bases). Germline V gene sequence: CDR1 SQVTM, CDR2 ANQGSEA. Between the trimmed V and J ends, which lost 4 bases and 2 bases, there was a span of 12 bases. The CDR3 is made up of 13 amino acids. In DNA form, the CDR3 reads TGCAGCGTTGTAGGTCCTAGCGCCTACGAGCAGTACTTC. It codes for CSVVGPSAYEQYF.

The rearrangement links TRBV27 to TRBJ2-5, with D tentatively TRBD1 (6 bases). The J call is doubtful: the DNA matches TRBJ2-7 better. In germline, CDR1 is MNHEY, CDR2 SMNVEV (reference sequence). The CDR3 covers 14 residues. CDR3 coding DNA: TGTGCCAGCAGTCTAATACAGGGACCCTACGAGCAGTACTTC. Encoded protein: CASSLIQGPYEQYF.

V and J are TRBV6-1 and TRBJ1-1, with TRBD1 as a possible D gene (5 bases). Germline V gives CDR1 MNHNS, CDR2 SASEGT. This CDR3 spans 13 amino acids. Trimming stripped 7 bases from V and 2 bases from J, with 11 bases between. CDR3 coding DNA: TGTGCCAGCATGGGGCAGCAAAACACTGAAGCTTTCTTT. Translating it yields CASMGQQNTEAFF.

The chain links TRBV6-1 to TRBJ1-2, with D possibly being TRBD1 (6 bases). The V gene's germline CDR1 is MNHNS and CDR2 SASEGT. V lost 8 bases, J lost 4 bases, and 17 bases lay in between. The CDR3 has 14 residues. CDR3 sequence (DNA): TGTGCCAGCGTACGGGGGGGGGCGACCTATGGCTACACCTTC. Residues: CASVRGGATYGYTF.

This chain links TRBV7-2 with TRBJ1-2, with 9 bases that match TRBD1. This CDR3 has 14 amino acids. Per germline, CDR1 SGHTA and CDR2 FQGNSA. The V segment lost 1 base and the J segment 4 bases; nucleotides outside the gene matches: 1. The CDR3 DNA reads TGTGCCAGCAGCTTAGGGGACAGGGTCTATGGCTACACCTTC. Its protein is CASSLGDRVYGYTF.

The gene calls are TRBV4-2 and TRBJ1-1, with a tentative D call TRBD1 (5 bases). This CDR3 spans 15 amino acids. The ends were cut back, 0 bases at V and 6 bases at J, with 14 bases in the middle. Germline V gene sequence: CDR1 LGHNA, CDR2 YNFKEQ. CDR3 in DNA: TGTGCCAGCAGCCAAGAAGTGGGAGGGGTGGCTGAAGCTTTCTTT. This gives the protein CASSQEVGGVAEAFF.

The DNA of the CDR3 is TGTGCCAGTAGTATAGATCTGGAAGTCGGGAGGTACTTC. Translating it yields CASSIDLEVGRYF. The chain recombines TRBV19 with TRBJ2-7; possible D gene TRBD2, 6 bases. Trimming cost V 0 bases and J 12 bases, with 15 bases left between them. The length of the CDR3 is 13 residues. Per germline, CDR1 LNHDA and CDR2 SQIVND (reference sequence).

CDR3 nucleotides: TGTGCCAGCAGCCCCGGACTAGCGGGGGTTGCAGATACGCAGTATTTT. The encoded protein is CASSPGLAGVADTQYF. V and J are TRBV5-4 and TRBJ2-3, with 13 bases aligning to TRBD2. Germline V gene data show CDR1 as SGHNT and CDR2 as YYREEE (reference sequence). CDR3 size: 16 residues. J gave up 4 bases and V 4 bases, and 6 bases lay outside the gene matches.

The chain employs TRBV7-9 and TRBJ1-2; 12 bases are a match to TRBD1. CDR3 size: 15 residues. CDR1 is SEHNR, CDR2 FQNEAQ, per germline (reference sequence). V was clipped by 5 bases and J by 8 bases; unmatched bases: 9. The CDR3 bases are TGTGCCAGCAGCCCCCGGGACAGGGGGCGGGACGGCTACACCTTC. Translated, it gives CASSPRDRGRDGYTF. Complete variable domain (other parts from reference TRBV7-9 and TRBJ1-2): DTGVSQNPRHKITKRGQNVTFRCDPISEHNRLYWYRQTLGQGPEFLTYFQNEAQLEKSRLLSDRFSAERPKGSFSTLEIQRTEQGDSAMYLCASSPRDRGRDGYTFGSGTRLTVV.

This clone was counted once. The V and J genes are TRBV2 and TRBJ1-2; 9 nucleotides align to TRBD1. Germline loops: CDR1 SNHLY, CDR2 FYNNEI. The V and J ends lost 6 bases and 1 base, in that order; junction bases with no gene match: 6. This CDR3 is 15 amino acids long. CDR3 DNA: TGTGCCAGCAGCGCAGACAGGGGGAGTAACTATGGCTACACCTTC. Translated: CASSADRGSNYGYTF.

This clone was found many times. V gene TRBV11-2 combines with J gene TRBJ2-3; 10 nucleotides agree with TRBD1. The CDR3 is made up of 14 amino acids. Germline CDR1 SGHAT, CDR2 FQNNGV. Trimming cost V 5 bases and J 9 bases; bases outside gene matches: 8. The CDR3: CASSPGTGEVTQYF. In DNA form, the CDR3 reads TGTGCCAGCAGCCCCGGGACAGGGGAAGTCACGCAGTATTTT. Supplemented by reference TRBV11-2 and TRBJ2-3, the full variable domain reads EAGVAQSPRYKIIEKRQSVAFWCNPISGHATLYWYQQILGQGPKLLIQFQNNGVVDDSQLPKDRFSAERLKGVDSTLKIQPAKLEDSAVYLCASSPGTGEVTQYFGPGTRLTVL.

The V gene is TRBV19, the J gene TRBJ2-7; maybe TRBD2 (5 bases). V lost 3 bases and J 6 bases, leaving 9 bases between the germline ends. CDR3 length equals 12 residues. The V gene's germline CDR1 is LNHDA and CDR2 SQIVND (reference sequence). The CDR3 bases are TGTGCCAGTAGTATCCGAGGAGGCGAGCAGTACTTC. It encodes CASSIRGGEQYF.

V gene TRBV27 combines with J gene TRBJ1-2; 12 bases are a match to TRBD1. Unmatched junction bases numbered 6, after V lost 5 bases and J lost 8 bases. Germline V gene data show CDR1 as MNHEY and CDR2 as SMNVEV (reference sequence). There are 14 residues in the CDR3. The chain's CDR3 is CASSPGTGGVGYTF. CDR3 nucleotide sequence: TGTGCCAGCAGTCCCGGGACAGGGGGCGTAGGCTACACCTTC.

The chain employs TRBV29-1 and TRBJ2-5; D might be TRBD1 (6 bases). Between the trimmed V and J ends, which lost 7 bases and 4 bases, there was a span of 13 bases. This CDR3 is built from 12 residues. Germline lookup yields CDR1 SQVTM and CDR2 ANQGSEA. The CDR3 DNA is TGCAGCGCCCCGGACAGCTCAGAGACCCAGTACTTC. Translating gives CSAPDSSETQYF.

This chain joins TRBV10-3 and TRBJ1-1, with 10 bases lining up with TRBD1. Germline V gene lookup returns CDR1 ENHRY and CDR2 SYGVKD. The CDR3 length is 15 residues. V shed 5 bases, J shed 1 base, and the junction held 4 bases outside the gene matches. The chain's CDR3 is CAISPGQGGNTEAFF. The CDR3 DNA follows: TGTGCCATCAGTCCTGGACAGGGGGGGAACACTGAAGCTTTCTTT.

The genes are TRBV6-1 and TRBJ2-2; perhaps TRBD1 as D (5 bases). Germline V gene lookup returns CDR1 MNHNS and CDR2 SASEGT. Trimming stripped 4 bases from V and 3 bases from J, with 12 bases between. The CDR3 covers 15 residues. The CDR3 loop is CASSVSDSYTGELFF. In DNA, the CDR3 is TGTGCCAGCAGTGTCTCTGACAGTTACACCGGGGAGCTGTTTTTT.

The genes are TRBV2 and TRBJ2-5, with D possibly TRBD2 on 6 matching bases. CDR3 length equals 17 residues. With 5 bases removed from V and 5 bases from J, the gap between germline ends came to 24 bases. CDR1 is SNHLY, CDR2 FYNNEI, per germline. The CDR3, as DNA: TGTGCCAGCAGTTCCTTTGACCGGGACTCCCCCCGGGAGACCCAGTACTTC. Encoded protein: CASSSFDRDSPRETQYF.

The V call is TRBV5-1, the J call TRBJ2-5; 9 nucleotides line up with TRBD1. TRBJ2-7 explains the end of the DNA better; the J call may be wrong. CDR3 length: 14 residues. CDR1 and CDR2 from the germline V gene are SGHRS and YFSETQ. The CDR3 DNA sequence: TGCGCCAGCAGCTGGGGGACAGGGCAGGACGAGCAGTACTTC. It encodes CASSWGTGQDEQYF.

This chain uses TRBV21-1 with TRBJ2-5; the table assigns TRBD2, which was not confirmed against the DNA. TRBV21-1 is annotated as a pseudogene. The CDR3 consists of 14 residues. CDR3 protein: CASSKSRGQETQYF. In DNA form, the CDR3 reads TGTGCCAGCAGCAAAAGCCGAGGGCAAGAGACCCAGTACTTC.

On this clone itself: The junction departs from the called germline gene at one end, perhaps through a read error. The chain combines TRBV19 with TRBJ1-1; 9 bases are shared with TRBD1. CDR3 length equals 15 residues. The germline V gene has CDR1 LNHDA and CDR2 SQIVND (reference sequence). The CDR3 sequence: CASSIDGGQGTEALF. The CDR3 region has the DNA TGTGCCAGTAGTATAGATGGGGGACAGGGCACTGAAGCTCTCTTT.

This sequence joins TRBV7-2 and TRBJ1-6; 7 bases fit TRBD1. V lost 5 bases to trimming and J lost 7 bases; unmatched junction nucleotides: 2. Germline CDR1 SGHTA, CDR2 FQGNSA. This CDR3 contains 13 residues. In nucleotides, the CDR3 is TGTGCCAGCAGCATACAGGGGAATTCACCCCTCCACTTT. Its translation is CASSIQGNSPLHF.

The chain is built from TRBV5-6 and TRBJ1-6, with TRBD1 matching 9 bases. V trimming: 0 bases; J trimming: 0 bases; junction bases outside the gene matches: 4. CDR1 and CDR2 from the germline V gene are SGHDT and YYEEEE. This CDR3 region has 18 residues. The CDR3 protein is CASSLGQGVSSYNSPLHF. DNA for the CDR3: TGTGCCAGCAGCTTGGGACAGGGGGTTAGCTCCTATAATTCACCCCTCCACTTT.

The DNA for the CDR3 is TGCGCCAGCAGCTTGTTGGCGGGTCAAGATCAGCCCCAGCATTTT. Translated, it gives CASSLLAGQDQPQHF. The chain has TRBV5-1 and TRBJ1-5; D gene ambiguous. V gave up 1 base and J gave up 5 bases, with 13 bases separating them. Germline CDR1 is SGHRS and CDR2 is YFSETQ. This CDR3 contains 15 residues.

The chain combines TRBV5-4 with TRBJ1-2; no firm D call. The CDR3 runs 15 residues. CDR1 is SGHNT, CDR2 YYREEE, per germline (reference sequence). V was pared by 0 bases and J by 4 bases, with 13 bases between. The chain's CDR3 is CASSLENRYGYGYTF. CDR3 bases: TGTGCCAGCAGCTTGGAGAATCGATACGGCTATGGCTACACCTTC.